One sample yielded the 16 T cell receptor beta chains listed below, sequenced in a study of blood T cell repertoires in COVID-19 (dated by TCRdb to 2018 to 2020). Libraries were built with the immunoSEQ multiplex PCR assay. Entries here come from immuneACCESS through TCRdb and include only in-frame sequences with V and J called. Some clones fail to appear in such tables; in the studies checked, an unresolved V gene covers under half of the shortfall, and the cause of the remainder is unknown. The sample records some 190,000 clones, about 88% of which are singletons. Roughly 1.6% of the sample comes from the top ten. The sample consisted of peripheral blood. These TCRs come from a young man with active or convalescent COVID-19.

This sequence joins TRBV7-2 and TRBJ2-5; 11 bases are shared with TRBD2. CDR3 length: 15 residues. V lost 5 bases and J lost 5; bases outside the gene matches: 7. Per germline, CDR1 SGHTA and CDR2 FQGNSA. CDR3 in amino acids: CASSKTSGTLETQYF. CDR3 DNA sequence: TGTGCCAGCAGCAAGACTAGCGGGACGTTGGAGACCCAGTACTTC.

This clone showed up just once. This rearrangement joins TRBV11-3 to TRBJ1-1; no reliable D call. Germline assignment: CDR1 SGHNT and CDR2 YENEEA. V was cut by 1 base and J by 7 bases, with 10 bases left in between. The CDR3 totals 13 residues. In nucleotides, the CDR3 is TGTGCCAGCAGCTTAGCGTCCGGGGTTGAAGCTTTCTTT. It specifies CASSLASGVEAFF.

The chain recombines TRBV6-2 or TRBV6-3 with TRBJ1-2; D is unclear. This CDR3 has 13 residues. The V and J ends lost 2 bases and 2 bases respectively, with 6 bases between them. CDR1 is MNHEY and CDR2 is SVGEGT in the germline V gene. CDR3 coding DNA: TGTGCCAGCAGTTACGACTGGAACTATGGCTACACCTTC. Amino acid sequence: CASSYDWNYGYTF.

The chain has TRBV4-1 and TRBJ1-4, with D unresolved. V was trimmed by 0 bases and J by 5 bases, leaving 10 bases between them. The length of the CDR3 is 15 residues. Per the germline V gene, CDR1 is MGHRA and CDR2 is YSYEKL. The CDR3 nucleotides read TGCGCCAGCAGCCAAGATAACAGAGCAAATGAAAAACTGTTTTTT. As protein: CASSQDNRANEKLFF.

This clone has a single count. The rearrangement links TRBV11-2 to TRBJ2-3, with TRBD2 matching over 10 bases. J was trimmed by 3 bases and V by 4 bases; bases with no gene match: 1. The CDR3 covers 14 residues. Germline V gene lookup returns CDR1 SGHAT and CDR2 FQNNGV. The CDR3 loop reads CASSSGLATDTQYF. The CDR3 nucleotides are TGTGCCAGCAGCTCGGGACTAGCGACAGATACGCAGTATTTT.

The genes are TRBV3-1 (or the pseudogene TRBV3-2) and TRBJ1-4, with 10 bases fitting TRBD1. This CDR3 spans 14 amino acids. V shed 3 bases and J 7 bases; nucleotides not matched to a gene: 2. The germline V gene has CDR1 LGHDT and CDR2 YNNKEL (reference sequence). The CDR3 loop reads CASSHGQGGEKLFF. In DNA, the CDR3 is TGTGCCAGCAGCCATGGACAGGGGGGTGAAAAACTGTTTTTT.

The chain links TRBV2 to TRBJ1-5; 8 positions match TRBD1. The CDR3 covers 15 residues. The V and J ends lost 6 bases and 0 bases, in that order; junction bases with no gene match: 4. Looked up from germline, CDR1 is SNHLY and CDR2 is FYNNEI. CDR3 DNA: TGTGCCAGCAGGACGACAGGGGATAGCAATCAGCCCCAGCATTTT. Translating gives CASRTTGDSNQPQHF. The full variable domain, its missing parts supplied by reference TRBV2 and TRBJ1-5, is EPEVTQTPSHQVTQMGQEVILRCVPISNHLYFYWYRQILGQKVEFLVSFYNNEISEKSEIFDDQFSVERPDGSNFTLKIRSTKLEDSAMYFCASRTTGDSNQPQHFGDGTRLSIL.

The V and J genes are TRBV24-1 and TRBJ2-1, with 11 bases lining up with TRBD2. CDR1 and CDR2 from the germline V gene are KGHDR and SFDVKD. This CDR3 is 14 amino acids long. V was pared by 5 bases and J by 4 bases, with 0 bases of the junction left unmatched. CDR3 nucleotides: TGTGCCACCAGTGCTAGCGGGGGGTACAATGAGCAGTTCTTC. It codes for CATSASGGYNEQFF.

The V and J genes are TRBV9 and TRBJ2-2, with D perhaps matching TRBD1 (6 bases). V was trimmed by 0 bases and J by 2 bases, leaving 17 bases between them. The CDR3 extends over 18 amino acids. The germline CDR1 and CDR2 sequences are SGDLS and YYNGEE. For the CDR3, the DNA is TGTGCCAGCAGCGTAGTTGCCTCTCAGGGGTTTAACACCGGGGAGCTGTTTTTT. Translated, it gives CASSVVASQGFNTGELFF.

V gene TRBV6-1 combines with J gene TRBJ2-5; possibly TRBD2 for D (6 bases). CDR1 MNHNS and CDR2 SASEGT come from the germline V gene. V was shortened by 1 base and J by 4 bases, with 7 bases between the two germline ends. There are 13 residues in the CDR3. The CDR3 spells CASSEGRGETQYF. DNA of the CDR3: TGTGCCAGCAGTGAAGGGCGGGGAGAGACCCAGTACTTC.

CDR3 in amino acids: CASSYLGQGMQPQHF. The CDR3 DNA sequence: TGTGCCAGCAGTTACTTGGGACAGGGTATGCAGCCCCAGCATTTT. V gene TRBV6-2 or TRBV6-3 combines with J gene TRBJ1-5; 9 bases match TRBD1. Germline CDR1 reads MNHEY; CDR2 reads SVGEGT. The CDR3 extends over 15 amino acids. V was pared by 1 base and J by 7 bases, with 5 bases of the junction left unmatched.

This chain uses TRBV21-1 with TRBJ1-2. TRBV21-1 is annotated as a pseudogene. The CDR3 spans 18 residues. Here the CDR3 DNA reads TGTGCCAGCAGTCCCGGGGGAGGGGGGAGAGTTAAGGACTATGGCTACACCTTC. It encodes CASSPGGGGRVKDYGYTF.

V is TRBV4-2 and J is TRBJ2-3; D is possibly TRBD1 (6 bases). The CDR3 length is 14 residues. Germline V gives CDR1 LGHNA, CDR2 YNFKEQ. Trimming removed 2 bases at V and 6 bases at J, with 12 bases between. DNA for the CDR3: TGTGCCAGCAGCCAACTGGATCAGGGGGATACGCAGTATTTT. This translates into CASSQLDQGDTQYF.

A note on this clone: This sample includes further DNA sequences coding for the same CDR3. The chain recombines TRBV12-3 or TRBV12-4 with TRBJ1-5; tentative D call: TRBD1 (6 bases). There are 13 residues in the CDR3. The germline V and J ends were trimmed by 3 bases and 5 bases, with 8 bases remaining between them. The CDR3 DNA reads TGTGCCAGCAGTTTGTCAGGGGATCAGCCCCAGCATTTT. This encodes CASSLSGDQPQHF.

As DNA, the CDR3 is TGCGCCAGCAGTCAAACTAGCGGGAGGCTGTCCGAGCAGTACTTC. Its protein product is CASSQTSGRLSEQYF. The genes are TRBV10-2 and TRBJ2-7; the match to TRBD2 covers 12 bases. The length of the CDR3 is 15 residues. The J segment lost 6 bases and the V segment lost 5 bases, leaving 8 bases of the junction unmatched. CDR1 is WSHSY and CDR2 is SAAADI in the germline V gene.

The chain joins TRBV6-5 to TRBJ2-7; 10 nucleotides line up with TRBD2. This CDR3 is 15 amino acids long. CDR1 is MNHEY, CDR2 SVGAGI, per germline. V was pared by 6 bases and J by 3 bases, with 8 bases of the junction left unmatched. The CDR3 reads CASRPGASGSYEQYF. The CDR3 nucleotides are TGTGCCAGCAGGCCCGGCGCTAGCGGGAGCTACGAGCAGTACTTC.